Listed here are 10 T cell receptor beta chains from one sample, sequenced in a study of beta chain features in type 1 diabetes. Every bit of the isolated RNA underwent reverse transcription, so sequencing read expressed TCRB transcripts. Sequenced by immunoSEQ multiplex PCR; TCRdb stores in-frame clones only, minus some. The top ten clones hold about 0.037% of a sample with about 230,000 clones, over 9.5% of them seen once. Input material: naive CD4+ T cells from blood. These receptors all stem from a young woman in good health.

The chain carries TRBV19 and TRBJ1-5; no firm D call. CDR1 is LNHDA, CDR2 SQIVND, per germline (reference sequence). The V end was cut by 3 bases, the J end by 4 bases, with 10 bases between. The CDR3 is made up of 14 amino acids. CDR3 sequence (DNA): TGTGCCAGTAGTATTTCTCTGGCAAATCAGCCCCAGCATTTT. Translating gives CASSISLANQPQHF.

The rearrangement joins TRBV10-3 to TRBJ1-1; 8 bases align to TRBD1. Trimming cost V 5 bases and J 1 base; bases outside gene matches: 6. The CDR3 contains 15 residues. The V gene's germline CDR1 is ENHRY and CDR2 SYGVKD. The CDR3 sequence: CAISSGQGRNTEAFF. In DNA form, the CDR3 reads TGTGCCATCAGTTCAGGACAGGGACGGAACACTGAAGCTTTCTTT.

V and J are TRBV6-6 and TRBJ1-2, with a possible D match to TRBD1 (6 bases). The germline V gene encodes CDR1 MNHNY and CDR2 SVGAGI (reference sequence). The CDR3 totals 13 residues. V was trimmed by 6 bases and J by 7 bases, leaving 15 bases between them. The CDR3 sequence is CASRATGLGGYTF. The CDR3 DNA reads TGTGCCAGCAGAGCTACAGGGTTGGGTGGCTACACCTTC.

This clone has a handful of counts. The CDR3 nucleotides are TGCGCCAGCAGCCTGGGACCGGGGGCTGAAGCTTTCTTT. Its translation is CASSLGPGAEAFF. The gene calls are TRBV5-1 and TRBJ1-1; possible D gene TRBD1, 5 bases. The V gene lost 4 bases and the J gene lost 6 bases, with 13 bases spanning the gap. The CDR3 extends over 13 amino acids. The V gene's germline CDR1 is SGHRS and CDR2 YFSETQ. Supplemented by reference TRBV5-1 and TRBJ1-1, the full variable domain reads KAGVTQTPRYLIKTRGQQVTLSCSPISGHRSVSWYQQTPGQGLQFLFEYFSETQRNKGNFPGRFSGRQFSNSRSEMNVSTLELGDSALYLCASSLGPGAEAFFGQGTRLTVV.

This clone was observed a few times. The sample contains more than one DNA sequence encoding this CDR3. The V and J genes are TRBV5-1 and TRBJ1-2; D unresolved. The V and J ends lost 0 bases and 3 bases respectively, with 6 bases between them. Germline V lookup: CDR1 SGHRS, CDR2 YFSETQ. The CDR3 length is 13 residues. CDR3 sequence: CASSLVGDYGYTF. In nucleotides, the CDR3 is TGCGCCAGCAGCTTGGTCGGGGACTATGGCTACACCTTC.

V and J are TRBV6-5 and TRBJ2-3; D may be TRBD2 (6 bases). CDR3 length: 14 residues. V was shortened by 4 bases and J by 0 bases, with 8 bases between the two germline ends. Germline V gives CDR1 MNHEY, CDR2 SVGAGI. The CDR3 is CASSWRGSTDTQYF. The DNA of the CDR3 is TGTGCCAGCAGTTGGAGGGGAAGCACAGATACGCAGTATTTT.

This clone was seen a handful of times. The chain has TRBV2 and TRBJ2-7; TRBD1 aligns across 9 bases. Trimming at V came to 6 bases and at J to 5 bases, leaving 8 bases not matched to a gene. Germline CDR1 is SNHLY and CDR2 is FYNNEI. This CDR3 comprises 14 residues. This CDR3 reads CASRPRQGENEQYF. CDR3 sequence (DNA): TGTGCCAGCAGACCTAGACAGGGGGAAAACGAGCAGTACTTC.

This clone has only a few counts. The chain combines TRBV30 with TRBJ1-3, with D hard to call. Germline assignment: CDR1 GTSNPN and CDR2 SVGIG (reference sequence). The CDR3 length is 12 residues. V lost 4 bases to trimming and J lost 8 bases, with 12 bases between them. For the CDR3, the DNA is TGTGCCTGGACAAAGGTCGGGTACACCATATATTTT. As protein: CAWTKVGYTIYF.

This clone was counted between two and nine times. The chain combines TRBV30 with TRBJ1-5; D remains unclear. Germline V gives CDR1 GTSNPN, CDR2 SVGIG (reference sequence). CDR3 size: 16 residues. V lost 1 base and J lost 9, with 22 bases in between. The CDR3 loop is CAWSDRVWEGVRPQHF. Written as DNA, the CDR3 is TGTGCCTGGAGTGACCGTGTGTGGGAGGGCGTTCGGCCCCAGCATTTT.

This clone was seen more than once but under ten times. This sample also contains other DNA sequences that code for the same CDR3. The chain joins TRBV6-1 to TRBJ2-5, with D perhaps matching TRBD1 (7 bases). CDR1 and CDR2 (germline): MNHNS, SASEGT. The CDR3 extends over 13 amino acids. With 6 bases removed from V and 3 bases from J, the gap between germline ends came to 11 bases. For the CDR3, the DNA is TGTGCCAGCAGCCGCGGGACAGAAGAGACCCAGTACTTC. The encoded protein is CASSRGTEETQYF.